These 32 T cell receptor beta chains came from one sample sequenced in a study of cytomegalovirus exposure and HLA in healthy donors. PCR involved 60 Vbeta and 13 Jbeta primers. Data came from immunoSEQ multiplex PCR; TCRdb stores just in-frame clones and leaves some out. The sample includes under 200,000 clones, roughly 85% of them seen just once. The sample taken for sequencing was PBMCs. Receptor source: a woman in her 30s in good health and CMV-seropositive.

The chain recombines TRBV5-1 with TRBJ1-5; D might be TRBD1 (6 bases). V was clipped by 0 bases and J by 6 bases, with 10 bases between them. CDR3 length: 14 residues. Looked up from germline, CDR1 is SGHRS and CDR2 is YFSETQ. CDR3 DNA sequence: TGCGCCAGCAGCTTGGAAGGGGGTGGTCAGCCCCAGCATTTT. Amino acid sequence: CASSLEGGGQPQHF.

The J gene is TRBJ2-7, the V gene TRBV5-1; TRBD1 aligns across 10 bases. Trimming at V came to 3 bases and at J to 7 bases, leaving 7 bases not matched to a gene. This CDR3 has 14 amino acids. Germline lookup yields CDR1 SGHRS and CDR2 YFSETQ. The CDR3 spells CASSSTGGSREQYF. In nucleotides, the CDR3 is TGCGCCAGCAGCTCGACAGGGGGCTCCCGGGAGCAGTACTTC.

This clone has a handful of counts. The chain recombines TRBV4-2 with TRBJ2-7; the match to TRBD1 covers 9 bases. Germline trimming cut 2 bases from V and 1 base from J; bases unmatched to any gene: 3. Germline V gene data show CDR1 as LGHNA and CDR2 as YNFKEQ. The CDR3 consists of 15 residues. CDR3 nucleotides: TGTGCCAGCAGCCAAAACGACAGGGGGTCCTACGAGCAGTACTTC. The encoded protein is CASSQNDRGSYEQYF.

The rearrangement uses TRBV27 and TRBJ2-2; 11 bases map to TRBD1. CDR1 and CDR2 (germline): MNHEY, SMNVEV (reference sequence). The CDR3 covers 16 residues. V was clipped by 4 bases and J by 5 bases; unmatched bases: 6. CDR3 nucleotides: TGTGCCAGCAGTTCGGGGGGGACAGGGGGGACCGGGGAGCTGTTTTTT. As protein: CASSSGGTGGTGELFF.

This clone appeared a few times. CDR3 region: CSVWSGTSYEQYF. DNA for the CDR3: TGCAGCGTCTGGAGTGGAACCTCCTACGAGCAGTACTTC. The chain uses TRBV29-1 and TRBJ2-7; D unclear. The germline V and J ends were trimmed by 6 bases and 0 bases, with 12 bases remaining between them. The germline V gene has CDR1 SQVTM and CDR2 ANQGSEA. The CDR3 contains 13 residues.

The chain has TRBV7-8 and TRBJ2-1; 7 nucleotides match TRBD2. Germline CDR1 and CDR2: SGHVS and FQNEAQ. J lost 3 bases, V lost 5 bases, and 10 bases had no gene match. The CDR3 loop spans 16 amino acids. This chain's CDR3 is CASSLVASGFYNEQFF. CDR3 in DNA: TGTGCCAGCAGCCTAGTAGCTAGCGGTTTCTACAATGAGCAGTTCTTC.

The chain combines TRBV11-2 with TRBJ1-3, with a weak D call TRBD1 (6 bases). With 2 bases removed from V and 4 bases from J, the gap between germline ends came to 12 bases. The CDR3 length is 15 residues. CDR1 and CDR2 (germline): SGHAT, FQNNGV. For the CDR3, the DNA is TGTGCCAGCAGCTTAAGGGACAATGGAGGAAACACCATATATTTT. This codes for CASSLRDNGGNTIYF.

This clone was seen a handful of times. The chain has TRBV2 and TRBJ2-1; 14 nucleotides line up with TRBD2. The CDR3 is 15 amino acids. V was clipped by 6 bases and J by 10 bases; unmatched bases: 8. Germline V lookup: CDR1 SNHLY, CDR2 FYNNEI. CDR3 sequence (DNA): TGTGCCAGCAGCCCGGGACTAGCGGGAGTGGGAGAGCAGTTCTTC. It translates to CASSPGLAGVGEQFF.

The CDR3 coding sequence is TGTGCCAGCAGACGAGTCCCCGGGACACTCAATCAGCCCCAGCATTTT. Translation gives CASRRVPGTLNQPQHF. V is TRBV11-2 and J is TRBJ1-5; a possible D gene is TRBD1 (6 bases). In germline, CDR1 is SGHAT, CDR2 FQNNGV. This CDR3 region has 16 residues. The V gene lost 6 bases and the J gene lost 3 bases, with 18 bases spanning the gap.

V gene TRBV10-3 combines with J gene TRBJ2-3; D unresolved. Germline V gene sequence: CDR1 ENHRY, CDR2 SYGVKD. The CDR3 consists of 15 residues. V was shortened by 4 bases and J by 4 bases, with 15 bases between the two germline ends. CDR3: CAISGSGTFPDTQYF. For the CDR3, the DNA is TGTGCCATCAGTGGGTCGGGCACCTTCCCAGATACGCAGTATTTT.

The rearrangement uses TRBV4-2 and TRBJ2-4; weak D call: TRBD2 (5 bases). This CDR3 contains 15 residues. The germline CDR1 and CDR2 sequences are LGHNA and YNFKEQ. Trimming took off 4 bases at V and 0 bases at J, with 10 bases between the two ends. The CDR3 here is CASSPAGSAKNIQYF. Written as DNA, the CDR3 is TGTGCCAGCAGCCCGGCGGGCTCAGCCAAAAACATTCAGTACTTC.

CDR3 protein: CASSLEWNRGSYEQYF. The CDR3, as DNA: TGCGCCAGCAGCTTGGAATGGAACAGGGGCTCCTACGAGCAGTACTTC. V and J are TRBV5-1 and TRBJ2-7, with 7 bases lining up with TRBD1. The CDR3 sequence is 16 residues long. J gave up 0 bases and V 0 bases, and 6 bases lay outside the gene matches. Germline V gene data show CDR1 as SGHRS and CDR2 as YFSETQ.

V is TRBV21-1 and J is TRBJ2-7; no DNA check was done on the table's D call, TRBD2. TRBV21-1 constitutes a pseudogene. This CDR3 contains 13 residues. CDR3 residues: CASNQPRVGEQYF. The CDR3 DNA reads TGTGCCAGCAACCAACCCCGAGTCGGCGAGCAGTACTTC.

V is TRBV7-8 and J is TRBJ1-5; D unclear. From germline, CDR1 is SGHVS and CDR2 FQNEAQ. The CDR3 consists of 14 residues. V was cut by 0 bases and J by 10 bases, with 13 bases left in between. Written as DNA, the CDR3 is TGTGCCAGCAGCTTAGCAGCCGCCTCGGGACCCCAGCATTTT. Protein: CASSLAAASGPQHF.

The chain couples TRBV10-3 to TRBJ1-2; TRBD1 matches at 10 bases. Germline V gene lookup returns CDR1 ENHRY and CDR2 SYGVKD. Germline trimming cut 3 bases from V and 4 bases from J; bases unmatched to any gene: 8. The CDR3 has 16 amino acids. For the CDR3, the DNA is TGTGCCATCAGTGACCGGGACAGGGGTAGGGGCTATGGCTACACCTTC. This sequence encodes CAISDRDRGRGYGYTF.

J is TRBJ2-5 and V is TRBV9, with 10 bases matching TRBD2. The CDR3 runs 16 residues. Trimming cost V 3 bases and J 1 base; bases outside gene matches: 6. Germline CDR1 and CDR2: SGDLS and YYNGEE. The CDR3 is CASSDGLAEPQETQYF. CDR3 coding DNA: TGTGCCAGCAGCGACGGACTAGCGGAACCCCAAGAGACCCAGTACTTC.

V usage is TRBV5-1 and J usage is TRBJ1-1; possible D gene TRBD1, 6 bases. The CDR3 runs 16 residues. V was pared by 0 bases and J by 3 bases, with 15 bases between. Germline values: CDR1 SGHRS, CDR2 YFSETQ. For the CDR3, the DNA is TGCGCCAGCAGCTTGGTAGGGGGGGCGGCGGACACTGAAGCTTTCTTT. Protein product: CASSLVGGAADTEAFF.

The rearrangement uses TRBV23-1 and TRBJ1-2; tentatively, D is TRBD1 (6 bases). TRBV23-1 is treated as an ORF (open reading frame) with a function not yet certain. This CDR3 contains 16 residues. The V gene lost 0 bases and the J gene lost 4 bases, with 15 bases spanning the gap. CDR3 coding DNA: TGCGCCAGCAGTCAATCGAGCCGGGGGGCCCCCTATGGCTACACCTTC. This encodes CASSQSSRGAPYGYTF.

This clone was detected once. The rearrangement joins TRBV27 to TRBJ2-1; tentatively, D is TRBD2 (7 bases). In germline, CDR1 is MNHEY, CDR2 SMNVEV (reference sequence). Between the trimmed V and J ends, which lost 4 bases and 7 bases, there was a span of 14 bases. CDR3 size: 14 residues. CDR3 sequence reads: CASSSLKGGNEQFF. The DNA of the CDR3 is TGTGCCAGCAGTTCGCTAAAGGGGGGGAATGAGCAGTTCTTC.

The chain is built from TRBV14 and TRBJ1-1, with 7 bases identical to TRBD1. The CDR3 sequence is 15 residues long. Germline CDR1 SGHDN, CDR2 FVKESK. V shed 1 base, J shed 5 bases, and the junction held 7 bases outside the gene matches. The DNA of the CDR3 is TGTGCCAGCAGCCAAGTAACAGGGGAGTTTACTGAAGCTTTCTTT. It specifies CASSQVTGEFTEAFF.

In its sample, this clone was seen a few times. The CDR3 coding sequence is TGCGCCAGCAGCTTTTCCCCCGCGCTAGGCACTGAAGCTTTCTTT. Translation gives CASSFSPALGTEAFF. The genes are TRBV5-1 and TRBJ1-1; D not certain. This CDR3 comprises 15 residues. Trimming removed 2 bases at V and 4 bases at J, with 15 bases between. Germline CDR1 is SGHRS and CDR2 is YFSETQ.

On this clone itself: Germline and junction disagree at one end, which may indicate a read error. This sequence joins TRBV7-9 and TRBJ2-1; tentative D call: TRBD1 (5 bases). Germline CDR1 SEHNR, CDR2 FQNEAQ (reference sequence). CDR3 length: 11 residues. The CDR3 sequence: CASSLAGLKLF. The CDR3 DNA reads TGTGCCAGCAGCTTGGCAGGGCTGAAACTCTTC. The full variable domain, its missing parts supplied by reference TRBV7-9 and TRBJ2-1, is DTGVSQNPRHKITKRGQNVTFRCDPISEHNRLYWYRQTLGQGPEFLTYFQNEAQLEKSRLLSDRFSAERPKGSFSTLEIQRTEQGDSAMYLCASSLAGLKLFGPGTRLTVL.

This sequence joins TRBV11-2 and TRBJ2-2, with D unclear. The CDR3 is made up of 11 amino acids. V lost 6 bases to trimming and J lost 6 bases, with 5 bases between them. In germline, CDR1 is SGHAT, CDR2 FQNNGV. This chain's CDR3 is CASRQSGELFF. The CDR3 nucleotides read TGTGCCAGCAGACAGTCCGGGGAGCTGTTTTTT.

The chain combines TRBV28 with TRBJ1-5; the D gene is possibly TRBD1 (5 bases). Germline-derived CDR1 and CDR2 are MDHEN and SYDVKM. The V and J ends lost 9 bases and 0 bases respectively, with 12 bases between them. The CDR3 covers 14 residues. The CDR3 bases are TGTGCCAGTGATTGGGGCGTTAGCAATCAGCCCCAGCATTTT. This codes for CASDWGVSNQPQHF.

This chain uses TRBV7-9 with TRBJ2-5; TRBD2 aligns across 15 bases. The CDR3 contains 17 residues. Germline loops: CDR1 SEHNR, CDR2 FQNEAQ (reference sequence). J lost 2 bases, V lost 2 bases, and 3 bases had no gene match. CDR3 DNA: TGTGCCAGCAGCTTACCGGGGACTAGCGGGAGGCAAGAGACCCAGTACTTC. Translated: CASSLPGTSGRQETQYF.

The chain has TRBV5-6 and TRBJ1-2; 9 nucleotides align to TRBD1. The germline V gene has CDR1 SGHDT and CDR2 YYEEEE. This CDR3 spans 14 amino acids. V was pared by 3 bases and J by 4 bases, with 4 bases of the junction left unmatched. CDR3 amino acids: CASSSPGQGYGYTF. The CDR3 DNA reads TGTGCCAGCAGCTCACCGGGACAGGGCTATGGCTACACCTTC.

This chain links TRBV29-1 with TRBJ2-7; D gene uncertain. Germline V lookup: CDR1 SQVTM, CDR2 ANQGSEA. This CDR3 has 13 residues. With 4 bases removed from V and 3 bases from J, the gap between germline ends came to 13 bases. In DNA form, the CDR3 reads TGCAGCGTTGGTCGGCGGCTCGACTACGAGCAGTACTTC. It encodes CSVGRRLDYEQYF.

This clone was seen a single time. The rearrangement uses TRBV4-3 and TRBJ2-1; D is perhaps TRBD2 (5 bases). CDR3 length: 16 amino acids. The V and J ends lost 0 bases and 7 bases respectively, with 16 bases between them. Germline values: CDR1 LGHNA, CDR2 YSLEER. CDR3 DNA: TGCGCCAGCAGCCAAGATGCCGTACCTCCGGGGAATGAGCAGTTCTTC. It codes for CASSQDAVPPGNEQFF.

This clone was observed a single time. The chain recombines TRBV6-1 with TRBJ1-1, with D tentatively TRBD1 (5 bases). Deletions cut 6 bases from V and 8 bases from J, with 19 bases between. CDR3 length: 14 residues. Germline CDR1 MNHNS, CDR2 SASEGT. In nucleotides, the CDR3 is TGTGCCAGCAGACGACAAAATGGGGCAGCCGAAGCTTTCTTT. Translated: CASRRQNGAAEAFF.

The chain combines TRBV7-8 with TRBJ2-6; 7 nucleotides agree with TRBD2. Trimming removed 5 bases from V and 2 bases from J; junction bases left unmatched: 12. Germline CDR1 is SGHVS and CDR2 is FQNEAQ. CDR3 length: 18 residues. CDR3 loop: CASSGRMGLNAGANVLTF. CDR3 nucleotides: TGTGCCAGCAGCGGTCGCATGGGACTAAATGCTGGGGCCAACGTCCTGACTTTC.

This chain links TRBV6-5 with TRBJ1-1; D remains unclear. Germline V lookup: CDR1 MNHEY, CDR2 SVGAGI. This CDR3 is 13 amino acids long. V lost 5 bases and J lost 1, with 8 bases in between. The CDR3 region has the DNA TGTGCCAGCAGTCGTCTCAGGAACACTGAAGCTTTCTTT. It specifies CASSRLRNTEAFF.

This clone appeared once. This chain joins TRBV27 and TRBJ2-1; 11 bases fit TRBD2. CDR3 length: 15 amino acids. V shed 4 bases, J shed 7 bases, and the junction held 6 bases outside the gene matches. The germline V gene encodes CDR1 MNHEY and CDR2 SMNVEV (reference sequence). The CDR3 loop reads CASSSTSGSYNEQFF. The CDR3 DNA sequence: TGTGCCAGCAGTTCCACTAGCGGGAGTTATAATGAGCAGTTCTTC.